A selection of T cell receptor beta chains follows, all from one sample in a study of blood T cell repertoires in COVID-19. Sequencing used immunoSEQ multiplex PCR; TCRdb keeps in-frame clones, though not all of them. There are 250,000 to 350,000 clones in the sample; around four fifths occur only once, and around 4% lies in the top ten. The sample consisted of peripheral blood. The receptors were sampled from a woman aged 50 to 60 with active or convalescent COVID-19. Both conserved end residues are part of each CDR3. D genes are given only for firm matches. Size is omitted from some rows. Given values are once, few, many or a class for expanded clones.

j_gene,abundance,d_gene,v_gene,CDR3aa,CDR3nt
TRBJ1-3,-,-,TRBV6-5,CASSIRGAGNTIYF,TGTGCCAGCAGTATTAGGGGTGCTGGAAACACCATATATTTT
TRBJ1-1,-,TRBD1,TRBV9,CASSVSGQPNTEAFF,TGTGCCAGCAGCGTCTCGGGACAGCCGAACACTGAAGCTTTCTTT
TRBJ1-2,-,-,TRBV14,CASTPDSLTYGYTF,TGTGCCAGCACGCCGGACAGCTTGACCTATGGCTACACCTTC
TRBJ2-1,-,-,TRBV7-2,CASTSGGWEQFF,TGTGCCAGCACCTCAGGGGGGTGGGAGCAGTTCTTC
TRBJ1-5,-,-,TRBV19,CASSIIRDNYQPQHF,TGTGCCAGTAGTATAATCCGGGACAACTATCAGCCCCAGCATTTT
TRBJ2-5,-,TRBD1,TRBV18,CASSSAQGPRGETQYF,TGTGCCAGCTCAAGCGCACAGGGGCCCCGGGGAGAGACCCAGTACTTC
TRBJ2-7,-,TRBD2,TRBV4-2,CASSHQRGSSYEQYF,TGTGCCAGCAGCCACCAGCGGGGGAGCTCCTACGAGCAGTACTTC
TRBJ1-4,once,-,TRBV9,CASSVGRVGEKLFF,TGTGCCAGCAGCGTAGGCAGGGTTGGGGAAAAACTGTTTTTT
TRBJ2-7,-,-,TRBV5-6,CASSWWERYEQYF,TGTGCCAGCAGCTGGTGGGAGAGGTACGAGCAGTACTTC
TRBJ1-1,-,TRBD1,TRBV18,CASSPGQGLTEAFF,TGTGCCAGCTCACCTGGACAGGGACTAACTGAAGCTTTCTTT
TRBJ1-1,few,TRBD1,TRBV5-6,CASSEGQENTEAFF,TGTGCCAGCAGCGAGGGACAGGAAAACACTGAAGCTTTCTTT
TRBJ1-2,-,-,TRBV5-4,CASNHGGPYPRGNYGYTF,TGTGCCAGCAACCATGGAGGGCCTTACCCGAGAGGGAACTATGGCTACACCTTC
TRBJ2-2,-,-,TRBV7-6,CASSPAGELFF,TGTGCCAGCAGCCCCGCCGGGGAGCTGTTTTTT
TRBJ1-5,-,-,TRBV27,CASSFGFRQPQHF,TGTGCCAGCAGTTTCGGGTTCCGTCAGCCCCAGCATTTT
TRBJ1-2,-,-,TRBV25-1,CASSEATLRGLSGYTF,TGTGCCAGCAGTGAGGCTACGCTTCGGGGGTTGAGTGGCTACACCTTC
TRBJ1-2,-,-,TRBV6-1,CASSDLTGGGGYTF,TGTGCCAGCAGTGACCTGACAGGCGGTGGTGGCTACACCTTC
TRBJ2-7,-,TRBD1,TRBV10-1,CARTGGDHEQYF,TGCGCCAGGACAGGGGGAGACCACGAGCAGTACTTC
TRBJ2-5,-,TRBD1,TRBV30,CAFQTGTGGKTQYF,TGTGCCTTTCAGACCGGGACAGGTGGAAAGACCCAGTACTTC
TRBJ2-5,-,-,TRBV11-2,CASSPTGGGETQYF,TGTGCCAGCAGCCCGACCGGGGGAGGAGAGACCCAGTACTTC
TRBJ2-7,-,TRBD2,TRBV5-6,CASSLVGGRSYEQYF,TGTGCCAGCAGCTTGGTGGGGGGGAGATCCTACGAGCAGTACTTC
TRBJ2-3,-,-,TRBV29-1,CSVEVDRRSSSTDTQYF,TGCAGCGTTGAGGTTGATAGGAGGTCTTCTAGCACAGATACGCAGTATTTT
TRBJ2-3,-,-,TRBV5-6,CASSRRVTDTQYF,TGTGCCAGCAGTAGGAGAGTCACAGATACGCAGTATTTT
TRBJ2-6,-,TRBD1,TRBV28,CASSKHRGPGANVLTF,TGTGCCAGCAGTAAACACAGGGGGCCTGGGGCCAACGTCCTGACTTTC
TRBJ2-1,-,-,TRBV7-9,CASSLGRGEYNEQFF,TGTGCCAGCAGCTTAGGCAGGGGCGAATACAATGAGCAGTTCTTC
TRBJ2-7,few,TRBD1,TRBV6-1,CASSDIWDRRAYEQYF,TGTGCCAGCAGTGATATTTGGGACAGGAGAGCCTACGAGCAGTACTTC
TRBJ2-1,-,TRBD1,TRBV5-5,CASSATPGTVSYNEQFF,TGTGCCAGCAGCGCGACTCCCGGGACAGTCTCCTACAATGAGCAGTTCTTC
TRBJ2-7,-,-,TRBV6-1,CASSVNTGTIPYEQYF,TGTGCCAGCAGTGTGAATACCGGGACAATCCCTTACGAGCAGTACTTC
TRBJ2-3,-,TRBD2,TRBV7-9,CASSLDGRSEDTQYF,TGTGCCAGCAGCTTAGACGGGAGGAGTGAGGATACGCAGTATTTT
TRBJ2-5,-,-,TRBV27,CASSLFATVQETQYF,TGTGCCAGCAGTTTATTTGCGACAGTTCAAGAGACCCAGTACTTC
TRBJ1-4,-,-,TRBV27,CASSLEGVREKLFF,TGTGCCAGCAGTTTAGAGGGGGTTCGGGAAAAACTGTTTTTT
TRBJ2-1,-,TRBD2,TRBV7-3,CASSLGLAGGNEQFF,TGTGCCAGCAGCTTAGGACTAGCGGGAGGGAATGAGCAGTTCTTC
TRBJ1-4,-,-,TRBV13,CASSNQARTPTNEKLFF,TGTGCCAGCAGCAACCAGGCCAGGACTCCAACTAATGAAAAACTGTTTTTT
TRBJ2-7,-,TRBD2,TRBV6-5,CATRRGSSYEQYF,TGTGCCACAAGGCGGGGGAGCTCCTACGAGCAGTACTTC
TRBJ1-1,-,-,TRBV28,CASSPPGHLNTEAFF,TGTGCCAGCAGTCCCCCGGGACATCTGAACACTGAAGCTTTCTTT
TRBJ1-1,-,TRBD1,TRBV28,CASSARQGPNTEAFF,TGTGCCAGCAGTGCTCGACAGGGGCCGAACACTGAAGCTTTCTTT
TRBJ2-1,-,TRBD2,TRBV12-5,CASGLGLAGAYNEQFF,TGTGCTAGTGGTTTGGGGCTAGCGGGAGCCTACAATGAGCAGTTCTTC
TRBJ1-1,-,-,TRBV10-3,CAISGSVTSTEAFF,TGTGCCATCAGTGGTAGCGTCACAAGCACTGAAGCTTTCTTT